This entry is about one T cell receptor beta chain. The sample is drawn from a study of blood T cell repertoires in COVID-19. Study-level background: Samples taken during acute and convalescent COVID-19 were collected in the United States, Italy and Spain. PBMCs, B-cell-depleted T cells, or T cells provided the cDNA or gDNA that made up the material.

Methods used by the authors: Estimation of nucleated cell counts relied on the amplification of reference gene primers. TCRdb's copy holds only in-frame clones and misses some; the assay was immunoSEQ multiplex PCR. That table supplies the V and J calls and clone size; D and trimming were determined from the DNA. The sample holds 53,000 or so clones, 75% to 90% seen once. The TCR was taken from a man older than 75 with acute or convalescent COVID-19. Sequencing was performed on peripheral blood.

Written as DNA, the CDR3 is TGTGCCAGCAGCTTAGCGGGCAGACAAAGGATTTATGGCTACACCTTC. Translated: CASSLAGRQRIYGYTF. The V and J genes are TRBV7-8 and TRBJ1-2; the D is unclear. V lost 0 bases, J lost 5 bases, and 16 bases lay in between. Germline-derived CDR1 and CDR2 are SGHVS and FQNEAQ. The CDR3 covers 16 residues.